This T cell receptor beta chain was found in a study of cytomegalovirus exposure and HLA in healthy donors. Looking at the study overall: There were approximately 80 million unique TCRs (from HLA-typed donors) in an early data release. Most donors, about 82% of a few hundred genotyped, fell in the Caucasian-associated ancestry cluster.

Study-wide results and limits: Later analysis showed most CMV-associated TCR beta chains appearing HLA-restricted.

Amplification used 60 Vbeta primers and 13 Jbeta primers. Generated by immunoSEQ multiplex PCR, the TCRdb table keeps only in-frame clones and is missing some. The table has over 150,000 clones, approximately 85% seen once. As regards this clone: Its antigen is currently unknown. One end of the junction does not line up with germline, which may come from a read error.

Among the donors, all were healthy bone marrow donors. The CDR3 consists of 17 residues. The germline gives CDR1 SEHNR, CDR2 FQNEAQ (reference sequence). The material sequenced was PBMCs. The chain uses TRBV7-9 and TRBJ2-7; the match to TRBD1 covers 8 bases. The TCR originated in a man younger than 45 in good health and CMV-seropositive. In DNA, the CDR3 is TGTTCCAGCAGCTTGTCTGTGGTAGGACAGGGATACTACGAGCAGTACTTC. It is translated as CSSSLSVVGQGYYEQYF.